This T cell receptor beta chain was obtained from a study of cytomegalovirus exposure and HLA in healthy donors (dated by TCRdb to 2017 to 2019). Looking at the study overall: According to an earlier analysis of several hundred of the donors, about 179 million T cells yielded 117 million unique TCR beta sequences and around 280 Gb of sequence data. In a later analysis, previously published TCR beta repertoires from several hundred donors were re-analyzed and high-resolution HLA genotyping was added so that TCR occurrence patterns could be studied. An early release covering about 600 HLA-typed donors comprised 250 to 350 gigabases of sequencing data and around 85 million unique TCR sequences. Genome-wide SNP genotypes for about 60% of the roughly 670 donors were used in a later genetic analysis, which treated that subset as a discovery cohort. HLA typing included class I and class II loci at four-digit resolution. An earlier analysis of several hundred of the donors applied high-throughput TCR beta sequencing to assess whether each TCR beta V gene segment acted as functional or pseudogenic. Across roughly 420 genotyped donors of the cohort, an average of about 200,000 unique TCR beta nucleotide sequences per donor were sequenced, and around 20% of those sequences were non-productive. The study used immunosequencing to profile the T cell repertoires of 600 to 850 subjects and linked those repertoires to cytomegalovirus serostatus. Besides the first cohort of around 700 subjects, a separate validation cohort made up of 90 to 150 different subjects was used. Typing coverage differed by locus: A, B, C, DRB1 and DQB1 were typed in about 629-640 donors, DQA1 in about 500, DPA1 in 600 to 610, and DPB1 in about 450. Donor age, sex, ethnicity and CMV serostatus were compiled together with the repertoire data. The study was designed to test whether signatures of past pathogen exposure could be identified by cataloging public T cell receptors. Among the roughly 370 genotyped donors, around 81% belonged to the genetic ancestry cluster associated with self-reported Caucasian donors. A few DR-DQ haplotypes were treated as single units for association and clustering because of strong linkage in the cohort. Every repertoire in the discovery cohort had been generated on one and the same sequencing platform. In the later analysis, no new phenotypic data were used to find candidate immune exposures; instead, reliance was placed on TCR beta sequences and their occurrence across donors. To predict cytomegalovirus infection status, the study brought together high-throughput TCR immunosequencing, statistical association of individual TCRs with disease status, and machine learning.

Library prep was done by the immunoSEQ multiplex PCR assay. The multiplex PCR relied on a mix of 60 forward primers for TCR Vbeta segments and 13 reverse primers for TCR Jbeta segments. The CDR3 region of rearranged TCR beta genes was amplified from genomic DNA by a multiplex PCR assay. The amplified TCR beta libraries were sequenced on the Illumina HiSeq System as 87-base-pair reads. Per the source publication's procedure: Across the 670 or so repertoires, a later analysis counted tens of millions of unique TCR beta chains, around 10 million of which were shared by at least two donors. Raw reads were error-corrected and collapsed into unique sequences by a nearest-neighbor algorithm in which closely related sequences were merged to remove PCR and sequencing errors. CDR3 sequences were aligned to IMGT reference sequences to assign V, D and J gene segments. For a sequence to be retained, at least a six-nucleotide match to both a V gene segment and a J gene segment was required. Rearrangements were called productive when the CDR3 lacked stop codons and stayed in frame with V and J; all others were non-productive. Following IMGT convention, CDR3 was defined as the stretch from the second conserved V-encoded cysteine up to the conserved J-encoded phenylalanine. The earlier analysis of about 570 of the donors excluded any sequence lacking an unambiguous match to a single V gene segment. In an earlier analysis of approximately 590 of the donors, a V segment was called functional when productive rearrangements were above 56.7%, and segregating when the standard deviation between donors exceeded 5%. A statistical classification framework was developed to diagnose cytomegalovirus status using the catalog of TCR beta chain sequences. In a later analysis, TCR nucleotide sequences were compared against IMGT/GENE-DB human TR gene sequences so that V and J genes could be assigned. The TCRdist pipeline was used in a later analysis to assign CDR3 sequences and most-parsimonious VDJ recombination scenarios. In a later analysis, each TCR beta chain was defined by its CDR3 amino acid sequence together with its V-gene family, and reads without a unique V-gene family were excluded. In a later analysis, nearly 600 highly shared, low-generation-probability nucleotide sequences were removed to address suspected cross-contamination and a sequencing artifact. In a later analysis, a clonal expansion index for each public chain was calculated from normalized within-repertoire ranks of inferred template counts. In a later analysis, generation probabilities were computed using a VDJ recombination model fitted to out-of-frame rearrangements, and the results were checked against IGoR. A later analysis scored TCR-TCR, TCR-HLA and TCR-CMV co-occurrence with hypergeometric tests, applying a repertoire-size bias correction to TCR pairs. To estimate false discovery rates, a later analysis permuted the HLA or CMV assignments 20 times. In a later analysis, co-occurring TCRs were grouped using DBSCAN, and TCRdist sequence similarity was added for clustering within HLA-allele-positive subsets. Repertoires with fewer than 30,000 or more than 120,000 public chains were left out of co-occurrence clustering, as were about 5 repertoires with anomalous nucleotide sharing. The table was pulled from immuneACCESS by TCRdb, which kept in-frame rearrangements only. Such tables lose some clones; where checked, under half of the loss comes from unresolved V genes, and the rest has no known cause. V, J and clone size were drawn from that table, and D and trimming were deduced from the DNA. The table for this sample lists about 160,000 clones; approximately 78% of them were counted only once. 3% to 3.5% of the sample is held by the ten biggest clonotypes.

The research as a whole found: When HLA alleles, especially DR and DQ, strongly co-occurred, attributing TCR associations to individual alleles was difficult. Only TCR beta chains were sequenced in this cohort, and the absence of alpha or paired-chain data limited detectable features. The classifier was reported to diagnose cytomegalovirus status with high specificity and sensitivity in both the original and validation cohorts. In a later analysis, HLA-associated TCR beta chains were found to be more clonally expanded and to have lower generation probabilities than equally common non-associated chains. An association between a missense DCLRE1C variant and V-gene and J-gene trimming of TCR beta chains was found in a later genetic analysis and replicated in an independent cohort. A further reported finding was that TCR beta sequences accurately predicted the HLA-A and HLA-B alleles for most subjects in the first cohort. Because HLA typing was unavailable for some donors at each locus, only the typed subset was used in association tests. Linkage disequilibrium might explain the correlated functional status among segregating V segments, but an unknown experimental factor could not be ruled out. In the study, 150 to 200 TCR beta chains were listed as associated with cytomegalovirus. The sequencing pipeline was judged likely to have produced a cluster of highly shared sequence variants as a technical artifact. The authors suggested that the approach could potentially be generalized to other disease states and immunological phenotypes. Most TCR sequences were observed very rarely across donors, whereas some public TCRs were present in many individuals. In a later analysis, some 17,000 TCR beta sequences were associated with specific HLA alleles at a false discovery rate of 0.05. A few of the identified cytomegalovirus-associated TCR beta chains were confirmed in vitro to be specific for cytomegalovirus antigens. For the cohort, immune exposure information was limited to CMV serostatus. The presence/absence analyses assumed that sequencing depth was roughly uniform across donors, and that assumption may not be true. Most CMV-associated TCR beta chains appeared to be HLA-restricted in a later analysis, and the HLA associations seemed to be driven largely by CMV exposure. In a later genetic analysis, fewer N-insertions in productive TCRs were reported among donors in an Asian-associated ancestry cluster than the roughly 640-donor mean. In an earlier analysis of about 600 of the donors, most TCR beta V segments appeared in productive rearrangements about 90% or about 30% of the time, broadly matching IMGT annotations. In a later analysis, several top co-occurrence clusters were reported to appear linked to parvovirus B19, influenza, CMV and Epstein-Barr virus. Approximately 18 rarely observed V segments, including chromosome 9 orphons, were excluded from the earlier analysis of several hundred of the donors because counts were too low. In a later analysis, the rate of TCR association differed among HLA loci, with DRB1 alleles having the most associated TCRs and HLA-C alleles having the fewest.

The cohort consisted of fewer than 700 healthy bone marrow donors. At the time of sampling, all cohort members were nominally healthy, though unrecorded immune exposures were likely present. The donor tested CMV seronegative, placing the donor among the 350 or so seronegative members of the cohort. A peripheral blood sample was provided by each donor, and peripheral blood mononuclear cells were used for TCR beta sequencing. Genomic DNA extraction from the blood cell samples was performed with the Qiagen DNeasy Blood Extraction Kit. As concerns this clone: The specificity of this receptor is unknown. No much larger clonotype is one base removed from it; base qualities were not supplied.

Sequencing used PBMCs. This receptor was taken from a woman aged 40 to 49 in good health and CMV-seronegative.

The CDR3 sequence is CASSAGLDAYEQYF. The sequenced DNA is TGTGCCAGCAGCGCCGGACTGGATGCCTACGAGCAGTACTTC. Recombination connected TRBV11-2 to TRBJ2-7, and the D gene may be TRBD2, 5 bases matching. The CDR3, cysteine through phenylalanine, is 14 amino acids long. Just CDR3 DNA is preserved here, 42 bases in frame from base 1. Sequences SGHAT (CDR1) and FQNNGV (CDR2) are obtained from the germline V gene. V is cut by 5 bases and J by 2 bases, and the space between the germline ends is 13 bases.